Sequencing of this T cell receptor beta chain was carried out in a study of CD8 T cells in ankylosing spondylitis. Ten or more counts support this clonotype. Its antigen is unidentified. Trimming stripped 5 bases from V and 1 base from J, with 11 bases between. Germline lookup yields CDR1 SGHVS and CDR2 FQNEAQ. The CDR3 covers 14 residues. Findings and limits, study-wide: Fewer than 10 highly homologous variants formed a TCR beta motif that appeared characteristic of ankylosing spondylitis blood. As for the disease-linked clones, they showed a CD8+ phenotype and occurred at relatively low frequencies in peripheral blood.

Preparation of TCR beta libraries was done by quantitative 5'-RACE with molecular barcodes. A single record per CDR3 protein comes from TCRdb applying MiXCR to the 5' RACE reads. This sample has 200,000 to 250,000 distinct CDR3 sequences, with 7% to 8% found just once. Sequencing input: blood, either unsorted or a sorted T cell fraction (not recorded which). The chain recombines TRBV7-8 with TRBJ2-5, with D uncertain. The receptor was derived from a male donor with ankylosing spondylitis. The CDR3 DNA is TGTGCCAGCAGCGGCCGACGGTCCCAAGAGACCCAGTACTTC. Translated: CASSGRRSQETQYF.